This TCR beta chain was observed in a study of blood T cell repertoires in COVID-19. Across the study: Both acute and convalescent COVID-19 samples were obtained from the United States, Italy and Spain. PBMCs, B-cell-depleted T cells, or T cells were the source of the cDNA or gDNA that made up the material.

Germline-derived CDR1 and CDR2 are SEHNR and FQNEAQ (reference sequence). Trimming stripped 3 bases from V and 4 bases from J, with 13 bases between. The CDR3 runs 14 residues. As processed by the authors: Researchers report that nucleated cell counts were estimated from reference gene primer amplification. Sequencing used immunoSEQ multiplex PCR; TCRdb keeps in-frame clones, though not all of them. From that table come the V and J calls and clone size; the DNA was used to work out D and trimming. The data contain about 58,000 clones, 85% of them singletons. V and J are TRBV7-9 and TRBJ2-7; possibly TRBD1 for D (6 bases). This TCR came from a man aged 40-49 years with active COVID-19. The sequencing input was peripheral blood. CDR3 sequence (DNA): TGTGCCAGCAGCTTTGGCAGGGGCGGTTACGAGCAGTACTTC. Translated: CASSFGRGGYEQYF.